The next 12 T cell receptor beta chains were all read from a single sample in a study of cytomegalovirus exposure and HLA in healthy donors. PCR was performed using 60 Vbeta and 13 Jbeta primers. Using immunoSEQ multiplex PCR, the repertoire was profiled, and TCRdb retains in-frame clones only, with some absent. Counted here are approximately 150,000 clones, roughly 80% occurring once; the ten biggest clones make up around 2.6%. Sequencing input: PBMCs. All receptors derive from a female donor in good health and CMV-seronegative.

The V call is TRBV19, the J call TRBJ1-4; unclear D gene. The CDR3 contains 14 residues. V lost 9 bases, J lost 4 bases, and 15 bases lay in between. From germline, CDR1 is LNHDA and CDR2 SQIVND (reference sequence). This chain's CDR3 is CARALQKINEKLFF. In DNA, the CDR3 is TGTGCCAGGGCTCTACAGAAGATTAATGAAAAACTGTTTTTT. Variable domain in full (rest from reference TRBV19 and TRBJ1-4): DGGITQSPKYLFRKEGQNVTLSCEQNLNHDAMYWYRQDPGQGLRLIYYSQIVNDFQKGDIAEGYSVSREKKESFPLTVTSAQKNPTAFYLCARALQKINEKLFFGSGTQLSVL.

This chain connects TRBV18 to TRBJ1-1; D gene unclear. Trimming took 0 bases from V and 0 from J, leaving 11 bases between them. This CDR3 spans 16 amino acids. Germline CDR1 and CDR2: KGHSH and LQKENI. In DNA, the CDR3 is TGTGCCAGCTCACCACCGGCGGGAATCATGAACACTGAAGCTTTCTTT. Translated, it gives CASSPPAGIMNTEAFF.

This clone was recorded once. The chain is built from TRBV15 and TRBJ1-2, with D hard to call. Germline V CDR1 and CDR2: LNHNV, YYDKDF (reference sequence). This CDR3 contains 13 residues. Trimming stripped 0 bases from V and 4 bases from J, with 6 bases between. The CDR3 region is CATSREVGYGYTF. The CDR3 DNA is TGTGCCACCAGCAGAGAAGTCGGCTATGGCTACACCTTC.

V and J are TRBV6-1 and TRBJ1-4; the match to TRBD1 covers 11 bases. Per germline, CDR1 MNHNS and CDR2 SASEGT. This CDR3 contains 18 residues. The trim removed 2 bases at V and 8 bases at J, leaving 13 bases unmatched. The CDR3 protein is CASSERRTGGAFGEKLFF. CDR3 in DNA: TGTGCCAGCAGTGAAAGGAGGACAGGGGGCGCATTTGGAGAAAAACTGTTTTTT.

The chain carries TRBV28 and TRBJ1-1, with 7 bases lining up with TRBD1. V shed 2 bases and J 6 bases; nucleotides not matched to a gene: 9. The CDR3 is 15 amino acids. Looked up from germline, CDR1 is MDHEN and CDR2 is SYDVKM. The CDR3 sequence: CASSLRGRGDAEAFF. In DNA, the CDR3 is TGTGCCAGCAGTTTAAGGGGCAGGGGGGACGCTGAAGCTTTCTTT.

This sequence joins TRBV4-3 and TRBJ2-7, with TRBD2 matching over 10 bases. The ends lost 0 bases at V and 0 bases at J; junction bases unmatched: 8. Germline V gene lookup returns CDR1 LGHNA and CDR2 YSLEER. CDR3 length: 18 residues. CDR3 sequence (DNA): TGCGCCAGCAGCCAAGACCCACCCTGGACTAGCGGCTCCTACGAGCAGTACTTC. The encoded protein is CASSQDPPWTSGSYEQYF.

The chain carries TRBV18 and TRBJ2-3; 14 nucleotides match TRBD2. Germline values: CDR1 KGHSH, CDR2 LQKENI. The CDR3 covers 19 residues. J gave up 0 bases and V 0 bases, and 5 bases lay outside the gene matches. CDR3 protein: CASSPPGLAGGTSTDTQYF. The CDR3 region has the DNA TGTGCCAGCTCACCACCTGGACTAGCGGGAGGCACTAGCACAGATACGCAGTATTTT.

This clone was counted between two and nine times. This sequence joins TRBV7-2 and TRBJ2-5; D is unclear. The CDR3 loop spans 15 amino acids. Looked up from germline, CDR1 is SGHTA and CDR2 is FQGNSA. V lost 5 bases and J lost 5, with 18 bases in between. The CDR3 DNA reads TGTGCCAGCAGCCTATTGGCCCCCCCCGGGGAGACCCAGTACTTC. Its protein product is CASSLLAPPGETQYF.

This chain links TRBV9 with TRBJ2-2; 7 bases align to TRBD2. CDR1 and CDR2 from the germline V gene are SGDLS and YYNGEE. The CDR3 extends over 16 amino acids. V lost 0 bases and J lost 5; bases outside the gene matches: 7. This CDR3 reads CASSVDGGWMTGELFF. For the CDR3, the DNA is TGTGCCAGCAGCGTAGACGGGGGGTGGATGACCGGGGAGCTGTTTTTT. Based on the CDR3 plus reference TRBV9 and TRBJ2-2, the full variable domain is DSGVTQTPKHLITATGQRVTLRCSPRSGDLSVYWYQQSLDQGLQFLIQYYNGEERAKGNILERFSAQQFPDLHSELNLSSLELGDSALYFCASSVDGGWMTGELFFGEGSRLTVL.

The CDR3 sequence is CASSPRQGTDTQYF. CDR3 DNA: TGTGCCAGCAGCCCGAGACAGGGGACAGATACGCAGTATTTT. The J gene is TRBJ2-3, the V gene TRBV7-3; 8 bases agree with TRBD1. The V gene end was trimmed by 5 bases and the J gene end by 3 bases; junction bases not matched to a gene: 4. This CDR3 contains 14 residues. The germline CDR1 and CDR2 sequences are SGHTA and FQGTGA.

This clone turned up a few times. The gene calls are TRBV30 and TRBJ2-7; 8 bases match TRBD1. CDR1 and CDR2 (germline): GTSNPN, SVGIG (reference sequence). The CDR3 consists of 15 residues. V shed 5 bases and J 5 bases; nucleotides not matched to a gene: 14. The CDR3 spells CAWRRDRRAEDEQYF. CDR3 DNA sequence: TGTGCCTGGCGAAGGGACAGGAGGGCAGAGGACGAGCAGTACTTC.

V and J are TRBV9 and TRBJ1-1; 8 nucleotides agree with TRBD1. Germline V gives CDR1 SGDLS, CDR2 YYNGEE. The junction had 24 bases not matched to a gene; V was cut back by 1 base and J by 1 base. The CDR3 is 22 residues long. CDR3 coding DNA: TGTGCCAGCAGCGTAAAATCCGCGATTGGTGGGCCTACCAGGGGGCCGAACACTGAAGCTTTCTTT. It yields the protein CASSVKSAIGGPTRGPNTEAFF.